The 14 T cell receptor beta chains below all came from one sample that was sequenced in a study of B cell selection in AIRE deficiency (dated by TCRdb to between 2017 and 2020). CD4+CD127+ cells were sorted as the conventional CD4 T cell population. The receptor library was made with the immunoSEQ multiplex PCR assay. Here the immuneACCESS table is served through TCRdb, limited to in-frame sequences with V and J called. Missing clones are a known gap in these copies; in checked studies unresolved V genes cover under half, and the rest lacks a known reason. This sample is represented by roughly 25,000 clones; around 97% of them were singletons. Roughly 0.2% of the sample is held by the ten biggest clonotypes. The sequenced material came from conventional CD4+ T cells sorted from PBMCs. The receptors here all came from a human donor with AIRE deficiency.

V is TRBV5-1 and J is TRBJ2-3; 14 nucleotides line up with TRBD2. Germline assignment: CDR1 SGHRS and CDR2 YFSETQ. CDR3 length: 18 amino acids. The trim removed 3 bases at V and 0 bases at J, leaving 6 bases unmatched. The CDR3 DNA reads TGCGCCAGCAGCTCCAGACTAGCGGGAGGGGCTAGCACAGATACGCAGTATTTT. Translating gives CASSSRLAGGASTDTQYF.

The chain combines TRBV2 with TRBJ2-2, with D perhaps matching TRBD2 (6 bases). V was pared by 11 bases and J by 5 bases, with 9 bases between. From germline, CDR1 is SNHLY and CDR2 FYNNEI. This CDR3 has 11 amino acids. In nucleotides, the CDR3 is TGTGCCGGAGGGGTAACCGGGGAGCTGTTTTTT. It is translated as CAGGVTGELFF. Variable domain in full (rest from reference TRBV2 and TRBJ2-2): EPEVTQTPSHQVTQMGQEVILRCVPISNHLYFYWYRQILGQKVEFLVSFYNNEISEKSEIFDDQFSVERPDGSNFTLKIRSTKLEDSAMYFCAGGVTGELFFGEGSRLTVL.

The chain combines TRBV7-9 with TRBJ2-3; TRBD1 agrees at 8 bases. This CDR3 contains 14 residues. V lost 5 bases, J lost 3 bases, and 4 bases stayed unmatched. The germline V gene has CDR1 SEHNR and CDR2 FQNEAQ (reference sequence). The CDR3 coding sequence is TGTGCCAGCAGCCTGGACAGGGCAACAGATACGCAGTATTTT. Residues: CASSLDRATDTQYF.

This clone is a singleton in its sample. V usage is TRBV7-9 and J usage is TRBJ2-2, with D uncertain. The V gene's germline CDR1 is SEHNR and CDR2 FQNEAQ (reference sequence). This CDR3 is 15 amino acids long. Deletions cut 0 bases from V and 0 bases from J, with 5 bases between. Here the CDR3 DNA reads TGTGCCAGCAGCTTAGCGGCCCCGAACACCGGGGAGCTGTTTTTT. The encoded protein is CASSLAAPNTGELFF.

The V gene is TRBV12-2, the J gene TRBJ2-1; no DNA check was done on the table's D call, TRBD2. TRBV12-2 is annotated as a pseudogene. The CDR3 is made up of 16 amino acids. The CDR3 DNA reads TGTGCAAGTCTCCCGCGGGCGGGAGGCCGCTACAATGAGCAGTTCTTC. It specifies CASLPRAGGRYNEQFF.

The chain combines TRBV27 with TRBJ2-3; 14 bases map to TRBD2. The germline CDR1 and CDR2 sequences are MNHEY and SMNVEV (reference sequence). The trim removed 3 bases at V and 1 base at J, leaving 9 bases unmatched. There are 19 residues in the CDR3. CDR3 bases: TGTGCCAGCAGTTTCCTTCCCCCGGGACTAGCGGGGGGCACAGATACGCAGTATTTT. This translates into CASSFLPPGLAGGTDTQYF.

This chain uses TRBV5-1 with TRBJ1-1; 7 nucleotides agree with TRBD1. The CDR3 contains 15 residues. Per the germline V gene, CDR1 is SGHRS and CDR2 is YFSETQ. V dropped 3 bases and J dropped 5; count of bases not matched to a gene: 10. Here the CDR3 DNA reads TGCGCCAGCAGCTCAGACAGGGAGCGGCGAACTGAAGCTTTCTTT. This codes for CASSSDRERRTEAFF.

V is TRBV5-1 and J is TRBJ2-1; 10 bases fit TRBD2. Per the germline V gene, CDR1 is SGHRS and CDR2 is YFSETQ. J lost 7 bases, V lost 1 base, and 8 bases had no gene match. This CDR3 is 16 amino acids long. The CDR3 region is CASSLSGTSEGNEQFF. DNA of the CDR3: TGCGCCAGCAGCTTGTCCGGGACTAGCGAAGGGAATGAGCAGTTCTTC.

V usage is TRBV7-2 and J usage is TRBJ1-1; D ambiguous. V dropped 5 bases and J dropped 4 bases, with 11 bases sitting between them. The germline V gene has CDR1 SGHTA and CDR2 FQGNSA. This CDR3 has 13 amino acids. The CDR3 region is CASSQRTATEAFF. The CDR3, as DNA: TGTGCCAGCAGCCAGCGGACGGCCACTGAAGCTTTCTTT.

The rearrangement links TRBV7-8 to TRBJ2-5; perhaps TRBD2 as D (6 bases). Germline-derived CDR1 and CDR2 are SGHVS and FQNEAQ. There are 16 residues in the CDR3. V was trimmed by 5 bases and J by 5 bases, leaving 21 bases between them. CDR3 in amino acids: CASSIIAGTAPETQYF. The CDR3 nucleotides are TGTGCCAGCAGCATCATCGCGGGAACCGCCCCGGAGACCCAGTACTTC. The whole variable domain, remainder taken from reference TRBV7-8 and TRBJ2-5, is GAGVSQSPRYKVAKRGQDVALRCDPISGHVSLFWYQQALGQGPEFLTYFQNEAQLDKSGLPSDRFFAERPEGSVSTLKIQRTQQEDSAVYLCASSIIAGTAPETQYFGPGTRLLVL.

The V gene is TRBV28, the J gene TRBJ2-7; D perhaps matches TRBD2 (6 bases). V was cut by 4 bases and J by 2 bases, with 18 bases left in between. This CDR3 comprises 16 residues. Germline values: CDR1 MDHEN, CDR2 SYDVKM. The CDR3, as DNA: TGTGCCAGCAGTTCGCCCGGTCAGCGGGCCGCCTACGAGCAGTACTTC. Protein product: CASSSPGQRAAYEQYF. Supplemented by reference TRBV28 and TRBJ2-7, the full variable domain reads DVKVTQSSRYLVKRTGEKVFLECVQDMDHENMFWYRQDPGLGLRLIYFSYDVKMKEKGDIPEGYSVSREKKERFSLILESASTNQTSMYLCASSSPGQRAAYEQYFGPGTRLTVT.

The table lists this clone with a few counts. J is TRBJ2-2 and V is TRBV6-6, with 7 nucleotides matching TRBD2. Germline V gives CDR1 MNHNY, CDR2 SVGAGI (reference sequence). The CDR3 contains 16 residues. The junction had 6 bases not matched to a gene; V was cut back by 5 bases and J by 0 bases. The CDR3 DNA follows: TGTGCCAGCAGTCCCTCGACTAGCTCGAACACCGGGGAGCTGTTTTTT. Translation gives CASSPSTSSNTGELFF.

This chain uses TRBV11-2 with TRBJ2-1; a weak D match, TRBD2 (6 bases). Germline CDR1 reads SGHAT; CDR2 reads FQNNGV. The CDR3 loop spans 17 amino acids. Trimming pared 0 bases from V and 4 bases from J, leaving 16 bases between. The CDR3 sequence is CASSLDRSGLLYNEQFF. CDR3 in DNA: TGTGCCAGCAGCTTAGATCGATCTGGACTACTTTACAATGAGCAGTTCTTC.

This clone showed up just a few times. V usage is TRBV2 and J usage is TRBJ2-2; 7 bases map to TRBD2. The germline CDR1 and CDR2 sequences are SNHLY and FYNNEI. The V gene end was trimmed by 3 bases and the J gene end by 5 bases; junction bases not matched to a gene: 9. This CDR3 comprises 16 residues. CDR3 in amino acids: CASSDTSVAATGELFF. As DNA, the CDR3 is TGTGCCAGCAGTGATACTAGCGTCGCGGCGACCGGGGAGCTGTTTTTT. Filled out from reference TRBV2 and TRBJ2-2, the complete variable domain reads EPEVTQTPSHQVTQMGQEVILRCVPISNHLYFYWYRQILGQKVEFLVSFYNNEISEKSEIFDDQFSVERPDGSNFTLKIRSTKLEDSAMYFCASSDTSVAATGELFFGEGSRLTVL.